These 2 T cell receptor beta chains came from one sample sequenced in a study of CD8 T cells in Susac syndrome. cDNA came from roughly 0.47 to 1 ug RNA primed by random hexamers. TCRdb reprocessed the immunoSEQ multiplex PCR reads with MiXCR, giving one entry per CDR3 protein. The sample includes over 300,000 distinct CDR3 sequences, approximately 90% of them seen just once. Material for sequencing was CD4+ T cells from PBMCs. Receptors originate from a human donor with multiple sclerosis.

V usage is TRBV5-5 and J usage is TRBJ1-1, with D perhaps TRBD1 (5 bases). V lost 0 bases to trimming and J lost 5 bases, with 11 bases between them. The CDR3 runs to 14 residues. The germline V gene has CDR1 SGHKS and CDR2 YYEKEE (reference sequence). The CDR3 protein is CASSLGTRETEAFF. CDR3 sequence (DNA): TGTGCCAGCAGCTTGGGGACAAGAGAAACTGAAGCTTTCTTT.

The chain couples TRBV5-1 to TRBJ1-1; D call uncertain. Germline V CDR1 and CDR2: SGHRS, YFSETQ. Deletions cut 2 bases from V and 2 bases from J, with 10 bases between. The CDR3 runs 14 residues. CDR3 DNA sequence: TGCGCCAGCAGCTTCGGCCACCGCAACACTGAAGCTTTCTTT. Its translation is CASSFGHRNTEAFF.